This TCR beta chain appears in the sequencing data of a study of follicular helper T cells after annual influenza vaccination. Using immunoSEQ multiplex PCR, the repertoire was profiled, and TCRdb retains in-frame clones only, with some absent. The sample contains approximately 7,400 clones, roughly 80% of which appear only once. Germline V gene data show CDR1 as SNHLY and CDR2 as FYNNEI. This CDR3 has 13 amino acids. Trimming cost V 8 bases and J 5 bases, with 13 bases left between them. The time point was: 2014-2015 season, 7 days after vaccination. Blood volume per time point ranged from about 40 to 100 mL. This clone was seen a handful of times.

The rearrangement uses TRBV2 and TRBJ1-5; TRBD1 might be the D (6 bases). Material: CXCR5+ CD38- circulating T follicular helper cells from blood, obtained 7 days after influenza vaccination. Subset defined: circulating Tfh, non-naive CD4+CXCR5+PD-1+ (ICOS+CD38+ or ICOS-CD38-). This clonotype was sampled from an adult who received the influenza vaccine. CDR3 amino acids: CASCWTDDQPQHF. CDR3 DNA: TGTGCCAGCTGTTGGACAGACGATCAGCCCCAGCATTTT.